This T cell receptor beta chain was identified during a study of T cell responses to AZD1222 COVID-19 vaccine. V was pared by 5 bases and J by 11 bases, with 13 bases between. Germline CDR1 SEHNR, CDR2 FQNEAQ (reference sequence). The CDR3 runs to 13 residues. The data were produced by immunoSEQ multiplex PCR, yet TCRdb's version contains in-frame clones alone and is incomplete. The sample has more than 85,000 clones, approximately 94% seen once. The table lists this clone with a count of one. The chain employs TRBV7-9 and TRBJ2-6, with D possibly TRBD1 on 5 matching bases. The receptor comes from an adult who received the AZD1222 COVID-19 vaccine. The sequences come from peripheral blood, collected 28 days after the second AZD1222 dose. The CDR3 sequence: CASSIRAPHVLTF. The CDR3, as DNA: TGTGCCAGCAGCATCAGGGCTCCCCACGTCCTGACTTTC.